This T cell receptor (beta chain) is drawn from a study of blood T cell repertoires in COVID-19. Assay: immunoSEQ multiplex PCR; the TCRdb copy retains only in-frame clones and omits some. The sample has about 100,000 clones; 70% to 80% are singletons. The CDR3 consists of 15 residues. With V trimmed by 4 bases and J by 4 bases, 7 bases remained unmatched. Germline CDR1 is SGHRS and CDR2 is YFSETQ. This clone was recorded many times. The TCR sequence derives from a woman aged 80 or over with active or convalescent COVID-19. The chain carries TRBV5-1 and TRBJ2-7, with 11 bases that match TRBD2. The sample consisted of peripheral blood. The CDR3 spells CASSTTSGTVYEQYF. CDR3 nucleotide sequence: TGCGCCAGCAGCACGACTAGCGGGACAGTGTACGAGCAGTACTTC.